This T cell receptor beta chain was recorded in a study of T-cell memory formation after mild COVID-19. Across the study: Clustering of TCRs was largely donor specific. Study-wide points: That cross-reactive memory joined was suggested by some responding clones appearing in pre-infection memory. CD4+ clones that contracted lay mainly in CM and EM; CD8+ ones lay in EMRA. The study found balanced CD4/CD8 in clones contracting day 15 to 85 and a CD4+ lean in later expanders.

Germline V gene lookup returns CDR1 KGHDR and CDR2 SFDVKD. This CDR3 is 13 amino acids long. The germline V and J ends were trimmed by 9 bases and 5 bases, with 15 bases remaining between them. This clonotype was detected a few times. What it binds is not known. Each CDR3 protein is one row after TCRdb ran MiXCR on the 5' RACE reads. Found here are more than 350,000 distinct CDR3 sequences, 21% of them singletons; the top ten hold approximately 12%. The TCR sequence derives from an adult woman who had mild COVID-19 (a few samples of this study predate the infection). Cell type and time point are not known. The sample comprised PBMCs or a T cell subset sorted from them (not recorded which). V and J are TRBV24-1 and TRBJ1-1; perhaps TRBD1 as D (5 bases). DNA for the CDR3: TGTGCCACCCGGGGGATCGGGGAGACTGAAGCTTTCTTT. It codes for CATRGIGETEAFF.